This paragraph reports one TCR beta chain. Antigen unknown. Germline CDR1 is SGHTA and CDR2 is FQGTGA. Trimming pared 5 bases from V and 1 base from J, leaving 9 bases between. The CDR3 contains 13 residues. Genomic DNA was employed as the template in profiling TCR beta VDJ and CDR3. TCRdb reanalysed the reads using MiXCR and keeps one entry per CDR3 protein. The profile shows a few hundred thousand distinct CDR3 sequences, roughly 50% of them singletons. The data stem from a study of CD8+CD57+ T cells in acquired aplastic anemia. Whole-study findings and limits: Overlap between patients and controls comprised twenty-nine CD8+ CDR3 sequences.

The clonotype comes from a human donor with severe aplastic anemia or a healthy control (not recorded which). V is TRBV7-3 and J is TRBJ2-7; TRBD2 might be the D (6 bases). The sample consisted of sorted CD4+, CD8+, or CD8+CD57+ T cells (not recorded which) from PBMCs. The CDR3 coding sequence is TGTGCCAGCAGCGGAGGGAAGTCCTACGAGCAGTACTTC. Amino acids: CASSGGKSYEQYF.